Below, one T cell receptor (beta chain) is given with its context. Its matching antigen is unknown. The data derive from a study of T-cell memory formation after mild COVID-19. The study's findings and limits: Shrinking CD4+ clones resided mostly in CM and EM, and CD8+ ones in EMRA. Clones contracting day 15 to 85 were balanced CD4/CD8; later expanders leaned CD4+.

V dropped 0 bases and J dropped 7 bases, with 18 bases sitting between them. Germline V lookup: CDR1 SGHRS, CDR2 YFSETQ. This CDR3 contains 16 residues. Sample barcodes and UMIs were carried by the TCR alpha and TCR beta cDNA libraries that 5'RACE generated with constant-segment primers. TCRdb analysed the 5' RACE reads with MiXCR anew, one entry per CDR3 protein. The table has 89,000 or so distinct CDR3 sequences, 9.5% to 15% seen once; the top ten hold less than 45%. The TCR comes from a young man who had mild COVID-19 (a few samples of this study predate the infection). Cell type and time point are not known. Sequencing was performed on PBMCs or a T cell subset sorted from them (not recorded which). The chain recombines TRBV5-1 with TRBJ2-3; D not certain. The CDR3 DNA follows: TGCGCCAGCAGCTTGGCCAGGCGGCAGGCCCACAATACGCAGTATTTT. Translated: CASSLARRQAHNTQYF.